This T cell receptor (beta chain) was profiled in a study of blood T cell repertoires in COVID-19 (dated by TCRdb to 2018 to 2021). Broadly, across the study: Collaborator samples came from the United States, Italy and Spain and covered acute and convalescent phases of COVID-19. The samples were drawn from the first 160 participants of the ongoing ImmuneRACE study and from some 1,300 subjects provided by 6 global collaborators. Where HLA class I and class II types were available, the types were taken from metadata supplied by the sample provider, not from assay-based typing. The material from the prospective study consisted of cDNA or gDNA derived from T cells, B-cell-depleted T cells, or PBMCs. Subjects who had been exposed to COVID-19, were actively infected with it, or had recovered from it provided the deeply sampled blood TCRbeta repertoires that made up the dataset. Sample metadata almost always included a de-identified subject ID, COVID-19 status, age in years and sex. A freely available public database, intended as a resource for researchers studying the immune response to SARS-CoV-2, is where the repertoires were released.

TCRbeta CDR3 regions were amplified from genomic DNA using the immunoSEQ Assay, a bias-controlled multiplex PCR. In the original analysis: Nucleated cell counts per sample were estimated from amplification of reference gene primers within the assay. Sequence reads were collapsed and filtered to measure the absolute abundance of every unique TCRbeta CDR3 rearrangement. For each sample, productive Simpson clonality was calculated as the square root of Simpson's diversity index over productive rearrangements. Entries here come from immuneACCESS through TCRdb and include only in-frame sequences with V and J called. Some clones fail to appear in such tables; in the studies checked, an unresolved V gene covers under half of the shortfall, and the cause of the remainder is unknown. V and J calls plus clone size are reproduced from that table; the DNA served to infer D and trimming. The sample table records roughly 330,000 clones; 87% of these occur just once. Approximately 5.2% of the sample lies in the top ten.

General conclusions and limits of the study: The quantity of clinical and demographic metadata differed by source and by participant and was supplied without curation.

The CDR3 goes from the cysteine to the phenylalanine over 14 residues. The entry retains the CDR3 DNA only, 42 bases that are in frame from base 1. CDR1 LNHDA and CDR2 SQIVND were looked up in the germline V gene (reference sequence). V is pared back by 1 base and J by 0 bases, with 7 bases lying between the germline termini. A word on this clone: Its antigen remains undetermined. Base qualities are not at hand, and no much larger clone is one base apart.

Participants in the prospective study were aged roughly 18 to 89 years, lived in 24 United States geographic areas, and enrolled through a virtual design. In the prospective study, cohorts were assigned on the basis of participant-reported clinical history obtained from a screening survey and a study questionnaire. Recovered participants in ImmuneRACE Cohort 3 were defined as having two consecutive negative NP/OP PCR tests, clearance from a healthcare professional, or resolution of symptoms. Each participant in the prospective study had whole blood, serum and a nasopharyngeal or oropharyngeal swab collected by mobile phlebotomists. Over a roughly two-month period, participants in the prospective study had the option of providing additional blood draws and questionnaires. Before DNA extraction, prospective study blood samples were shipped either frozen or at room temperature.

The V gene is TRBV19 and the J gene is TRBJ2-7; D gene: possibly TRBD1, on 6 matching bases. Sequencing was carried out using PBMCs or T cells enriched from blood (not recorded which). The TCR comes from a woman aged 25-40 years who had recovered from COVID-19. The DNA sequence follows: TGTGCCAGTAGTATAGGAGGGGGCTCCTACGAGCAGTACTTC. This gives the protein CASSIGGGSYEQYF. Here the CDR3 is joined to the reference TRBV19 and TRBJ2-7 genes, and the full variable domain is: DGGITQSPKYLFRKEGQNVTLSCEQNLNHDAMYWYRQDPGQGLRLIYYSQIVNDFQKGDIAEGYSVSREKKESFPLTVTSAQKNPTAFYLCASSIGGGSYEQYFGPGTRLTVT.